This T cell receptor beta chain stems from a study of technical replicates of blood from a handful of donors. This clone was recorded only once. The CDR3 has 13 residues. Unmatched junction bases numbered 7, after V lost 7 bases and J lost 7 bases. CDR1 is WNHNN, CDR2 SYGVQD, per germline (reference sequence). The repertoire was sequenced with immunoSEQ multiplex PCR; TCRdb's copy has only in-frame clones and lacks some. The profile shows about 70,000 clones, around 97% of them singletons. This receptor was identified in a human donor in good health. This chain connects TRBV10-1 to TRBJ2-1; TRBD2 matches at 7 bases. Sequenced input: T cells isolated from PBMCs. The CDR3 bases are TGCGCCAGCAAGGGGCGGGAGAGAAATGAGCAGTTCTTC. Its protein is CASKGRERNEQFF.